These 6 T cell receptor beta chains originate from one sample sequenced in a study of post-analysis software for immune sequencing data. General observations from the study: Five TRBV segments occurring more often in patients than controls included TRBV5-6, TRBV5-1 and TRBV20-1.

No antigen is known for these receptors. Prepared libraries of TCR beta cDNA carried unique molecular identifiers. From the PCR reads, TCRdb called clonotypes with MiXCR, one entry per CDR3 protein. The table records almost 700,000 distinct CDR3 sequences, approximately 59% of them present only once. Material: blood. These receptors originate from a girl aged 2 to 9 with multiple sclerosis.

V usage is TRBV12-3 or TRBV12-4 and J usage is TRBJ2-1; maybe TRBD2 (6 bases). Between the trimmed V and J ends, which lost 10 bases and 7 bases, there was a span of 20 bases. The CDR3 is 14 residues long. The CDR3 region is CATQQPHSGNEQFF. CDR3 in DNA: TGTGCCACCCAGCAGCCCCATAGCGGAAATGAGCAGTTCTTC.

The rearrangement uses TRBV6-6 and TRBJ1-2; no reliable D call. Germline CDR1 MNHNY, CDR2 SVGAGI (reference sequence). The CDR3 loop spans 14 amino acids. V was cut by 2 bases and J by 3 bases, with 10 bases left in between. CDR3 in amino acids: CASSYPTKDYGYTF. CDR3 nucleotides: TGTGCCAGCAGTTACCCGACGAAGGACTATGGCTACACCTTC.

The chain couples TRBV5-1 to TRBJ2-3, with TRBD2 matching 8 bases. The CDR3 totals 17 residues. Trimming took 3 bases from V and 5 from J; bases not matched to a gene: 14. CDR1 is SGHRS and CDR2 is YFSETQ in the germline V gene. This CDR3 reads CASSSEPGLVLGDTQYF. The CDR3, as DNA: TGCGCCAGCAGCTCCGAACCGGGACTAGTTTTGGGAGATACGCAGTATTTT.

The V call is TRBV7-2, the J call TRBJ1-2; D perhaps matches TRBD1 (5 bases). The CDR3 contains 15 residues. Trimming removed 3 bases from V and 4 bases from J, with 15 bases in between. The germline CDR1 and CDR2 sequences are SGHTA and FQGNSA. The CDR3 region is CASSFPLGGTYGYTF. The CDR3 DNA reads as TGTGCCAGCAGCTTCCCGCTCGGGGGTACCTATGGCTACACCTTC.

A few counts support this clonotype. This rearrangement joins TRBV5-1 to TRBJ1-6; D not certain. The V end was cut by 1 base, the J end by 8 bases, with 16 bases between. The CDR3 length is 16 residues. The germline CDR1 and CDR2 sequences are SGHRS and YFSETQ. The CDR3: CASSLKSGEEDSPLHF. The CDR3 DNA sequence: TGCGCCAGCAGCTTGAAGTCCGGGGAAGAGGATTCACCCCTCCACTTT.

This clonotype was seen more than once but under ten times. This chain joins TRBV20-1 and TRBJ2-1, with 12 bases aligning to TRBD2. Germline V gene sequence: CDR1 DFQATT, CDR2 SNEGSKA (reference sequence). The CDR3 is 15 amino acids. Germline trimming cut 5 bases from V and 8 bases from J; bases unmatched to any gene: 10. The CDR3 nucleotides read TGCAGTGCTCCGCCTAGCGGGAGGGCGGTCGATGAGCAGTTCTTC. Residues: CSAPPSGRAVDEQFF.